Presented here are 27 T cell receptor beta chains from one specimen sequenced in a study of blood T cells in healthy people across ages. The second PCR ran about 6 to 11 cycles with a sample-barcoded 5' primer and J-beta primers. A single record per CDR3 protein comes from TCRdb applying MiXCR to the 5' RACE reads. The sample records some 1.4 million distinct CDR3 sequences, approximately 40% being singletons. Sequences were obtained from blood. The receptor source for this set is a woman under 30 in good health.

This clonotype was observed a handful of times. The chain couples TRBV5-1 to TRBJ2-7; 9 bases fit TRBD1. From germline, CDR1 is SGHRS and CDR2 YFSETQ. The CDR3 length is 15 residues. J was trimmed by 2 bases and V by 2 bases; bases with no gene match: 5. CDR3 nucleotides: TGCGCCAGCAGCTTACAGGGGGCAAGGGCCTACGAGCAGTACTTC. Its protein product is CASSLQGARAYEQYF.

The CDR3 sequence: CSAVPQRDAYNEQYF. As DNA, the CDR3 is TGCAGCGCAGTCCCCCAGCGGGATGCCTACAATGAGCAGTACTTC. The chain is built from TRBV29-1 and TRBJ2-1; TRBD2 agrees at 7 bases. The J call may be in error: the DNA end matches TRBJ2-7 better. The CDR3 covers 15 residues. The germline V gene encodes CDR1 SQVTM and CDR2 ANQGSEA.

The J gene is TRBJ1-2, the V gene TRBV10-3; D gene unclear. V lost 0 bases and J 5 bases, leaving 4 bases between the germline ends. Germline V gives CDR1 ENHRY, CDR2 SYGVKD. The CDR3 loop spans 12 amino acids. CDR3 sequence reads: CAISESLYGYTF. The CDR3 DNA sequence: TGTGCCATCAGTGAGTCTCTTTATGGCTACACCTTC.

The V call is TRBV13, the J call TRBJ1-2; D remains ambiguous. Trimming removed 2 bases from V and 6 bases from J, with 16 bases in between. CDR3 length equals 15 residues. Germline CDR1 PRHDT, CDR2 FYEKMQ (reference sequence). Written as DNA, the CDR3 is TGTGCCAGCAGCTTATCGTTATTAAGGGAGGATGGCTACACCTTC. This encodes CASSLSLLREDGYTF.

This clonotype occurred a few times. This chain uses TRBV7-9 with TRBJ1-6, with a weak D call TRBD1 (5 bases). Trimming took 11 bases from V and 9 from J, leaving 14 bases between them. The CDR3 length is 12 residues. Germline V gene sequence: CDR1 SEHNR, CDR2 FQNEAQ (reference sequence). CDR3 DNA: TGTGCCGGAAGCGCAGGGTTTTCACCCCTCCACTTT. Translating it yields CAGSAGFSPLHF.

This clonotype occurred once. The chain combines TRBV7-2 with TRBJ1-1; a weak D match, TRBD1 (5 bases). Germline values: CDR1 SGHTA, CDR2 FQGNSA. The V end was cut by 2 bases, the J end by 0 bases, with 10 bases between. This CDR3 contains 15 residues. The CDR3 here is CASSLIVGLNTEAFF. In DNA form, the CDR3 reads TGTGCCAGCAGCTTAATTGTGGGGCTGAACACTGAAGCTTTCTTT.

With respect to this clonotype: The junction departs from germline at one end; a sequencing error may be responsible. The V gene is TRBV9, the J gene TRBJ2-5, with 7 bases lining up with TRBD1. Germline CDR1 reads SGDLS; CDR2 reads YYNGEE. The CDR3 is 15 residues long. The CDR3 region has the DNA TGTGCCAGCAGCGTAAGGGACAGCCATGGGGAGACCCGGTACTTC. Translating it yields CASSVRDSHGETRYF.

The genes are TRBV20-1 and TRBJ2-7; tentatively, D is TRBD2 (6 bases). The CDR3 extends over 13 amino acids. CDR1 is DFQATT, CDR2 SNEGSKA, per germline (reference sequence). V was cut by 6 bases and J by 6 bases, with 18 bases left in between. This chain's CDR3 is CSAAGPEGSEQYF. CDR3 nucleotide sequence: TGCAGTGCAGCGGGCCCTGAGGGATCCGAGCAGTACTTC.

The chain links TRBV18 to TRBJ2-3; perhaps D is TRBD1 or TRBD2 (5 bases each). Looked up from germline, CDR1 is KGHSH and CDR2 is LQKENI. V lost 3 bases and J lost 0, with 10 bases in between. This CDR3 has 15 residues. The CDR3 DNA reads as TGTGCCAGCTCACCCCGGGACGGGAGCACAGATACGCAGTATTTT. Translated: CASSPRDGSTDTQYF.

This clonotype has only a few counts. The rearrangement links TRBV20-1 to TRBJ2-7; 9 bases agree with TRBD1. The CDR3 runs 18 residues. Trimming took 6 bases from V and 3 from J; bases not matched to a gene: 21. The germline CDR1 and CDR2 sequences are DFQATT and SNEGSKA (reference sequence). This chain's CDR3 is CSAQLGGDRGIGRYEQYF. Here the CDR3 DNA reads TGCAGTGCCCAACTTGGAGGCGACAGGGGGATAGGGCGCTACGAGCAGTACTTC.

This clonotype was counted a few times. The chain has TRBV6-2 or TRBV6-3 and TRBJ2-3, with a weak D call TRBD2 (5 bases). The germline CDR1 and CDR2 sequences are MNHEY and SVGEGT. The CDR3 spans 17 residues. Trimming cost V 5 bases and J 4 bases, with 22 bases left between them. The CDR3 coding sequence is TGTGCCAGCAGTCCACCCTTCTACGGGATACACCCAGATACGCAGTATTTT. Its protein product is CASSPPFYGIHPDTQYF.

This clonotype was counted only a few times. This chain uses TRBV27 with TRBJ2-7; the D is unclear. CDR3 length: 13 amino acids. Trimming cost V 3 bases and J 7 bases, with 13 bases left between them. CDR1 MNHEY and CDR2 SMNVEV come from the germline V gene (reference sequence). The CDR3: CASSLYNYNEQYF. For the CDR3, the DNA is TGTGCCAGCAGTTTGTACAACTACAATGAGCAGTACTTC.

This clonotype was picked up a small number of times. The gene calls are TRBV6-2 or TRBV6-3 and TRBJ2-3; a possible D gene is TRBD1 (5 bases). Germline V gene sequence: CDR1 MNHEY, CDR2 SVGEGT. V was clipped by 4 bases and J by 2 bases, with 10 bases between them. The CDR3 sequence is 14 residues long. In nucleotides, the CDR3 is TGTGCCAGCAGTTTCCCAGGGCACACAGATACGCAGTATTTT. Amino acid sequence: CASSFPGHTDTQYF.

V is TRBV4-1 and J is TRBJ2-2; D gene ambiguous. Between the trimmed V and J ends, which lost 4 bases and 9 bases, there was a span of 9 bases. Germline V lookup: CDR1 MGHRA, CDR2 YSYEKL. This CDR3 has 12 residues. This CDR3 is CASSLNWRELFF. DNA of the CDR3: TGCGCCAGCAGCCTTAATTGGAGGGAGCTGTTTTTT.

This chain joins TRBV5-1 and TRBJ2-7; D is unclear. V lost 1 base to trimming and J lost 2 bases, with 10 bases between them. Germline CDR1 reads SGHRS; CDR2 reads YFSETQ. The length of the CDR3 is 14 residues. The CDR3 nucleotides are TGCGCCAGCAGCTTGCAGCAGGCGACCTACGAGCAGTACTTC. This codes for CASSLQQATYEQYF.

This clonotype has more than one count but fewer than ten. The genes are TRBV7-2 and TRBJ2-5, with 9 positions matching TRBD2. Trimming cost V 0 bases and J 7 bases; bases outside gene matches: 12. The length of the CDR3 is 17 residues. Germline loops: CDR1 SGHTA, CDR2 FQGNSA. CDR3 in amino acids: CASSLASSGGPIGTQYF. CDR3 bases: TGTGCCAGCAGCTTAGCGAGCAGCGGGGGGCCCATCGGGACCCAGTACTTC.

The chain has TRBV12-3 or TRBV12-4 and TRBJ1-5; the D is unclear. The CDR3 covers 12 residues. The V gene lost 7 bases and the J gene lost 10 bases, with 14 bases spanning the gap. This chain's CDR3 is CASKNPSGPQHF. CDR3 nucleotide sequence: TGTGCCAGCAAAAATCCCTCGGGTCCCCAGCATTTT.

Worth noting for this clonotype: A junction boundary mismatches the germline segment, possibly from a read error. This chain connects TRBV6-5 to TRBJ1-2; no clear D gene. Germline lookup yields CDR1 MNHEY and CDR2 SVGAGI. The CDR3 is 14 residues long. CDR3 in amino acids: CASSWQQYNYGYTF. The CDR3 DNA sequence: TGCGCCAGCAGTTGGCAGCAATATAACTATGGCTACACCTTC.

The chain has TRBV29-1 and TRBJ2-5; maybe TRBD2 (6 bases). Germline V CDR1 and CDR2: SQVTM, ANQGSEA. There are 14 residues in the CDR3. Trimming removed 7 bases at V and 4 bases at J, with 19 bases between. The CDR3 here is CSGALGAGVETQYF. CDR3 in DNA: TGCAGCGGTGCCCTAGGAGCGGGTGTAGAGACCCAGTACTTC.

This clonotype was detected only once. The chain carries TRBV20-1 and TRBJ1-4, with a tentative D call TRBD1 (5 bases). Trimming removed 1 base at V and 7 bases at J, with 16 bases between. CDR1 and CDR2 (germline): DFQATT, SNEGSKA (reference sequence). This CDR3 comprises 15 residues. CDR3: CSARVWQGRGEKLFF. Written as DNA, the CDR3 is TGCAGTGCTAGAGTATGGCAGGGTCGGGGTGAAAAACTGTTTTTT.

The chain uses TRBV7-3 and TRBJ2-3; 7 bases fit TRBD1. Germline CDR1 is SGHTA and CDR2 is FQGTGA. This CDR3 is built from 16 residues. V gave up 0 bases and J gave up 4 bases; unmatched junction bases: 7. CDR3 loop: CASSLTLRQGADTQYF. The CDR3 region has the DNA TGTGCCAGCAGCTTAACGCTACGCCAGGGGGCAGATACGCAGTATTTT. Combining the CDR3 with reference TRBV7-3 and TRBJ2-3 gives the whole variable domain GAGVSQTPSNKVTEKGKYVELRCDPISGHTALYWYRQSLGQGPEFLIYFQGTGAADDSGLPNDRFFAVRPEGSVSTLKIQRTERGDSAVYLCASSLTLRQGADTQYFGPGTRLTVL.

The chain links TRBV3-1 to TRBJ2-1, with 8 nucleotides matching TRBD2. Per germline, CDR1 LGHDT and CDR2 YNNKEL (reference sequence). The CDR3 spans 15 residues. V lost 0 bases, J lost 4 bases, and 2 bases stayed unmatched. CDR3 coding DNA: TGTGCCAGCAGCCAAGAGGTAGCGGGGTACAATGAGCAGTTCTTC. It yields the protein CASSQEVAGYNEQFF.

This chain joins TRBV29-1 and TRBJ2-7; D perhaps matches TRBD1 (5 bases). This CDR3 spans 15 amino acids. CDR1 SQVTM and CDR2 ANQGSEA come from the germline V gene. V was trimmed by 0 bases and J by 2 bases, leaving 14 bases between them. The chain's CDR3 is CSVEDFGDRPYEQYF. CDR3 bases: TGCAGCGTTGAAGACTTTGGTGACAGACCCTACGAGCAGTACTTC.

J is TRBJ2-1 and V is TRBV20-1, with 9 bases aligning to TRBD2. Per the germline V gene, CDR1 is DFQATT and CDR2 is SNEGSKA (reference sequence). V lost 0 bases, J lost 4 bases, and 10 bases stayed unmatched. The CDR3 contains 17 residues. The CDR3 loop is CSARDYGASGTYNEQFF. CDR3 sequence (DNA): TGCAGTGCTAGAGATTATGGGGCTAGCGGGACTTACAATGAGCAGTTCTTC.

There are a few counts of this clonotype. The rearrangement uses TRBV6-1 and TRBJ2-5; 11 bases fit TRBD1. Germline CDR1 reads MNHNS; CDR2 reads SASEGT. The ends lost 5 bases at V and 4 bases at J; junction bases unmatched: 9. This CDR3 is built from 16 residues. The CDR3 loop is CASSTNRGQGVETQYF. The CDR3 coding sequence is TGTGCCAGCAGTACAAACCGGGGACAGGGGGTAGAGACCCAGTACTTC.

There are a few counts of this clonotype. This chain uses TRBV5-1 with TRBJ1-1, with 10 bases fitting TRBD1. The length of the CDR3 is 12 residues. Germline V CDR1 and CDR2: SGHRS, YFSETQ. The junction had 3 bases not matched to a gene; V was cut back by 4 bases and J by 9 bases. CDR3: CASSVDRGKAFF. In DNA, the CDR3 is TGCGCCAGCAGCGTGGACAGGGGGAAAGCTTTCTTT.

This clonotype came up a few times. The rearrangement uses TRBV20-1 and TRBJ2-2; D not resolved. The CDR3 is made up of 14 amino acids. CDR1 DFQATT and CDR2 SNEGSKA come from the germline V gene (reference sequence). V lost 1 base and J 1 base, leaving 7 bases between the germline ends. CDR3 DNA: TGCAGTGCTAGAGTCGACGAGAACACCGGGGAGCTGTTTTTT. Translation: CSARVDENTGELFF.